These 28 T cell receptor beta chains were sequenced from one sample in a study of cytomegalovirus exposure and HLA in healthy donors. Profiled with immunoSEQ multiplex PCR; TCRdb holds only in-frame clones, not every one. This table holds 100,000 to 120,000 clones, more than 75% found once. Sequences were obtained from PBMCs. The receptor set was obtained from a woman in her twenties or thirties in good health and CMV-seropositive.

The chain combines TRBV10-3 with TRBJ2-7; tentatively, D is TRBD1 (6 bases). Germline-derived CDR1 and CDR2 are ENHRY and SYGVKD. V was shortened by 8 bases and J by 2 bases, with 13 bases between the two germline ends. The CDR3 has 13 residues. CDR3 DNA: TGTGCCATCTCCGGGACACCTCCCTACGAGCAGTACTTC. Its protein product is CAISGTPPYEQYF.

The chain uses TRBV28 and TRBJ2-7; D is unresolved. The V end lost 4 bases, the J end lost 0 bases, and 4 bases lay between the germline ends. The CDR3 is 12 residues long. Germline V gene sequence: CDR1 MDHEN, CDR2 SYDVKM. The DNA of the CDR3 is TGTGCCAGCAGTTACAGCTCCTACGAGCAGTACTTC. Amino acid sequence: CASSYSSYEQYF.

This sequence joins TRBV7-3 and TRBJ2-1, with 14 bases fitting TRBD2. The V gene end was trimmed by 3 bases and the J gene end by 2 bases; junction bases not matched to a gene: 0. Per germline, CDR1 SGHTA and CDR2 FQGTGA. This CDR3 region has 16 residues. Here the CDR3 DNA reads TGTGCCAGCAGCTTGACTAGCGGGAGGGCCTACAATGAGCAGTTCTTC. This encodes CASSLTSGRAYNEQFF.

This chain joins TRBV19 and TRBJ2-5; unclear D gene. The CDR3 consists of 14 residues. Germline V gives CDR1 LNHDA, CDR2 SQIVND (reference sequence). Trimming took 8 bases from V and 1 from J, leaving 14 bases between them. This chain's CDR3 is CASAKTLRQETQYF. The DNA of the CDR3 is TGTGCCAGTGCCAAGACATTACGCCAAGAGACCCAGTACTTC.

The rearrangement joins TRBV2 to TRBJ2-7, with 9 bases aligning to TRBD1. The CDR3 spans 14 residues. Germline V CDR1 and CDR2: SNHLY, FYNNEI. Germline trimming cut 6 bases from V and 1 base from J; bases unmatched to any gene: 4. CDR3 protein: CASRSDRGSYEQYF. The DNA for the CDR3 is TGTGCCAGCAGATCGGACAGGGGATCCTACGAGCAGTACTTC. Using reference TRBV2 and TRBJ2-7 for the parts outside the CDR3, the full variable domain is EPEVTQTPSHQVTQMGQEVILRCVPISNHLYFYWYRQILGQKVEFLVSFYNNEISEKSEIFDDQFSVERPDGSNFTLKIRSTKLEDSAMYFCASRSDRGSYEQYFGPGTRLTVT.

This clone appeared once. The V call is TRBV7-8, the J call TRBJ1-5, with a tentative D call TRBD1 (5 bases). V was trimmed by 0 bases and J by 5 bases, leaving 5 bases between them. CDR3 length: 13 residues. Germline CDR1 reads SGHVS; CDR2 reads FQNEAQ. CDR3 in amino acids: CASSLAGDQPQHF. The CDR3 nucleotides are TGTGCCAGCAGCTTAGCAGGGGATCAGCCCCAGCATTTT.

The table lists this clone with a count of one. This chain joins TRBV5-4 and TRBJ2-5; D is uncertain. The CDR3 spans 14 residues. Germline assignment: CDR1 SGHNT and CDR2 YYREEE (reference sequence). V was pared by 0 bases and J by 0 bases, with 6 bases between. The CDR3 protein is CASSLVGHQETQYF. CDR3 sequence (DNA): TGTGCCAGCAGCTTGGTGGGCCACCAAGAGACCCAGTACTTC.

The chain recombines TRBV10-3 with TRBJ2-1, with 9 nucleotides matching TRBD2. The V and J ends lost 3 bases and 10 bases, in that order; junction bases with no gene match: 7. Germline loops: CDR1 ENHRY, CDR2 SYGVKD. CDR3 length: 14 amino acids. The DNA for the CDR3 is TGTGCCATCAGTGATTGGCTAGCGGGGTTGGAGCAGTTCTTC. This codes for CAISDWLAGLEQFF.

V is TRBV5-4 and J is TRBJ1-2, with D possibly being TRBD1 (5 bases). Germline assignment: CDR1 SGHNT and CDR2 YYREEE (reference sequence). V dropped 1 base and J dropped 4 bases, with 14 bases sitting between them. The CDR3 contains 15 residues. The CDR3 DNA reads as TGTGCCAGCAGCTTGCGTTCAGGGAGGGGCTATGGCTACACCTTC. It yields the protein CASSLRSGRGYGYTF.

The CDR3 DNA reads as TGCGCCAGCAGCCAAGATTGGGGCCAGCCGTGGTCTGGGGCCAACGTCCTGACTTTC. Amino acid sequence: CASSQDWGQPWSGANVLTF. This rearrangement joins TRBV4-3 to TRBJ2-6; a possible D gene is TRBD1 (5 bases). V was cut by 0 bases and J by 1 base, with 16 bases left in between. The CDR3 is 19 amino acids. Germline V gives CDR1 LGHNA, CDR2 YSLEER.

In its sample, this clone was seen once. The chain is built from TRBV27 and TRBJ2-3; 7 nucleotides line up with TRBD2. Germline V gene data show CDR1 as MNHEY and CDR2 as SMNVEV (reference sequence). The CDR3 covers 17 residues. Losses at the gene ends were 4 bases for V and 0 bases for J; bases not matched to a gene: 10. CDR3 nucleotides: TGTGCCAGCAGTTACCATCGGGGGGACTCTAGCACAGATACGCAGTATTTT. Protein sequence: CASSYHRGDSSTDTQYF.

Only one count was recorded for this clone. At one end the junction does not follow the germline gene, possibly because of a read error. The chain employs TRBV7-7 and TRBJ2-5, with D tentatively TRBD1 (5 bases). CDR3 length: 13 amino acids. The V gene's germline CDR1 is SSHAT and CDR2 FNYEAQ (reference sequence). The CDR3 sequence is CASSVGPTVAQYF. As DNA, the CDR3 is TGTGCTAGCAGCGTGGGGCCGACGGTGGCCCAGTACTTC.

The table lists this clone with a count of one. V usage is TRBV13 and J usage is TRBJ1-2; TRBD1 matches at 7 bases. From germline, CDR1 is PRHDT and CDR2 FYEKMQ (reference sequence). The CDR3 length is 17 residues. Unmatched junction bases numbered 16, after V lost 4 bases and J lost 5 bases. CDR3 bases: TGTGCCAGCAGCTCGCCGGCCGGGGACAGCGGACCGTATGGCTACACCTTC. This translates into CASSSPAGDSGPYGYTF.

The V call is TRBV5-1, the J call TRBJ2-7; 7 bases match TRBD2. V trimming: 3 bases; J trimming: 0 bases; junction bases outside the gene matches: 3. CDR3 length: 14 residues. Germline CDR1 reads SGHRS; CDR2 reads YFSETQ. DNA for the CDR3: TGCGCCAGCAGCTCGGGGGGAGCCTCCTACGAGCAGTACTTC. Its translation: CASSSGGASYEQYF.

The J gene is TRBJ2-1, the V gene TRBV9, with D hard to call. Germline assignment: CDR1 SGDLS and CDR2 YYNGEE. Trimming stripped 1 base from V and 1 base from J, with 3 bases between. CDR3 size: 13 residues. The CDR3 region is CASSVTSYNEQFF. The CDR3 region has the DNA TGTGCCAGCAGCGTAACTTCCTACAATGAGCAGTTCTTC.

The chain joins TRBV5-4 to TRBJ2-1; no reliable D call. V lost 4 bases, J lost 3 bases, and 8 bases lay in between. Germline loops: CDR1 SGHNT, CDR2 YYREEE (reference sequence). The CDR3 spans 13 residues. CDR3 DNA: TGTGCCAGCAGCCGGGTCGGCTACAATGAGCAGTTCTTC. Residues: CASSRVGYNEQFF.

This clone has only a few counts. CDR3 sequence: CASSTVRDSDEQYF. In DNA, the CDR3 is TGTGCCAGTAGTACGGTTCGGGACAGCGACGAGCAGTACTTC. V gene TRBV19 combines with J gene TRBJ2-7; 7 bases line up with TRBD1. Unmatched junction bases numbered 8, after V lost 4 bases and J lost 5 bases. The CDR3 runs 14 residues. The V gene's germline CDR1 is LNHDA and CDR2 SQIVND (reference sequence). Variable domain in full (rest from reference TRBV19 and TRBJ2-7): DGGITQSPKYLFRKEGQNVTLSCEQNLNHDAMYWYRQDPGQGLRLIYYSQIVNDFQKGDIAEGYSVSREKKESFPLTVTSAQKNPTAFYLCASSTVRDSDEQYFGPGTRLTVT.

This sequence joins TRBV5-1 and TRBJ2-1; a weak D match, TRBD2 (6 bases). V shed 0 bases and J shed 1 base, with 8 bases lying between them. CDR1 and CDR2 (germline): SGHRS, YFSETQ. This CDR3 is 15 amino acids long. This CDR3 reads CASSLDSGSYNEQFF. CDR3 nucleotides: TGCGCCAGCAGCTTGGATAGCGGTTCCTACAATGAGCAGTTCTTC.

This rearrangement joins TRBV10-3 to TRBJ2-1; 9 bases are a match to TRBD1. Unmatched junction bases numbered 7, after V lost 3 bases and J lost 7 bases. CDR1 and CDR2 from the germline V gene are ENHRY and SYGVKD. The CDR3 sequence is 15 residues long. CDR3 loop: CAISDPGQGFNEQFF. The CDR3 bases are TGTGCCATCAGTGACCCCGGACAGGGGTTTAATGAGCAGTTCTTC.

J is TRBJ1-1 and V is TRBV5-1; possible D gene TRBD1, 5 bases. Germline-derived CDR1 and CDR2 are SGHRS and YFSETQ. V was trimmed by 5 bases and J by 7 bases, leaving 21 bases between them. CDR3 size: 15 residues. The CDR3: CASRVGPLEGLEAFF. The CDR3 region has the DNA TGCGCCAGCAGGGTGGGACCGCTTGAGGGACTTGAAGCTTTCTTT.

The chain is built from TRBV5-1 and TRBJ2-1, with D maybe TRBD2 (6 bases). In germline, CDR1 is SGHRS, CDR2 YFSETQ. CDR3 length: 15 residues. V lost 2 bases to trimming and J lost 8 bases, with 17 bases between them. CDR3 loop: CASSFEGGSWDEQFF. Written as DNA, the CDR3 is TGCGCCAGCAGCTTTGAGGGAGGTAGTTGGGATGAGCAGTTCTTC.

CDR3 amino acids: CASSSSGTGKYEQYF. The DNA of the CDR3 is TGTGCCAGCAGTTCATCCGGGACAGGGAAGTACGAGCAGTACTTC. The rearrangement uses TRBV28 and TRBJ2-7; 9 bases line up with TRBD1. From germline, CDR1 is MDHEN and CDR2 SYDVKM. This CDR3 has 15 residues. Germline trimming cut 4 bases from V and 4 bases from J; bases unmatched to any gene: 8.

The gene calls are TRBV7-2 and TRBJ1-5; maybe TRBD1 (6 bases). The germline gives CDR1 SGHTA, CDR2 FQGNSA. CDR3 length equals 13 residues. V was clipped by 0 bases and J by 11 bases, with 11 bases between them. CDR3 sequence (DNA): TGTGCCAGCAGCTTAGCAGGGGGGAGGGCCCAGCATTTT. The encoded protein is CASSLAGGRAQHF.

The rearrangement uses TRBV28 and TRBJ1-5, with D perhaps TRBD1 (5 bases). The CDR3 is made up of 14 amino acids. Trimming removed 3 bases at V and 4 bases at J, with 10 bases between. CDR1 and CDR2 from the germline V gene are MDHEN and SYDVKM. The CDR3 loop is CASSLGQKNQPQHF. The CDR3 DNA sequence: TGTGCCAGCAGTTTGGGGCAGAAGAATCAGCCCCAGCATTTT.

Only a few counts were recorded for this clone. The chain links TRBV5-6 to TRBJ1-2; D gene uncertain. V was pared by 1 base and J by 0 bases, with 4 bases between. Germline loops: CDR1 SGHDT, CDR2 YYEEEE. CDR3 length: 13 residues. CDR3 region: CASSLWPNYGYTF. The CDR3 bases are TGTGCCAGCAGCTTGTGGCCTAACTATGGCTACACCTTC.

The CDR3 here is CASSHPGTGGSYEQYF. For the CDR3, the DNA is TGTGCCAGCAGCCACCCCGGGACAGGGGGGTCCTACGAGCAGTACTTC. The rearrangement links TRBV4-2 to TRBJ2-7; 11 bases fit TRBD1. V trimming: 3 bases; J trimming: 1 base; junction bases outside the gene matches: 5. The CDR3 consists of 16 residues. From germline, CDR1 is LGHNA and CDR2 YNFKEQ.

The chain is built from TRBV4-3 and TRBJ2-3, with 11 positions matching TRBD2. CDR1 and CDR2 (germline): LGHNA, YSLEER. J lost 1 base, V lost 4 bases, and 1 base had no gene match. This CDR3 is built from 15 residues. CDR3: CASSPLAGGTDTQYF. The CDR3 region has the DNA TGCGCCAGCAGCCCACTAGCGGGGGGCACAGATACGCAGTATTTT.

This clone was found once. The chain couples TRBV18 to TRBJ2-1; a possible D gene is TRBD1 (6 bases). The V end was cut by 3 bases, the J end by 9 bases, with 12 bases between. The CDR3 covers 13 residues. The germline V gene has CDR1 KGHSH and CDR2 LQKENI. The CDR3 reads CASSPLGAAEQFF. The CDR3, as DNA: TGTGCCAGCTCACCCTTGGGGGCGGCTGAGCAGTTCTTC.